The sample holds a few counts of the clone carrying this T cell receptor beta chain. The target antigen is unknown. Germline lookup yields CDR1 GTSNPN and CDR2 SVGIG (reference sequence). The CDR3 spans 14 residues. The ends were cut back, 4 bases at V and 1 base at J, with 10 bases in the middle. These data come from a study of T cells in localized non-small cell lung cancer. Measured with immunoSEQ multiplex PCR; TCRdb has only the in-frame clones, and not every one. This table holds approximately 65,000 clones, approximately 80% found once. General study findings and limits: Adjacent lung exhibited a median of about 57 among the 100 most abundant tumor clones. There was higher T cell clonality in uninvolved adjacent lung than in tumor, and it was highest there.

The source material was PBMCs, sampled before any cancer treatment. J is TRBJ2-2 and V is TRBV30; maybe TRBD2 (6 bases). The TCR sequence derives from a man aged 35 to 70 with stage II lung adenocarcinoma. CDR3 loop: CAWTGGLNTGELFF. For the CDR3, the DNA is TGTGCCTGGACCGGGGGTTTGAACACCGGGGAGCTGTTTTTT. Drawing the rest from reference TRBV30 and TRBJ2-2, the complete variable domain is SQTIHQWPATLVQPVGSPLSLECTVEGTSNPNLYWYRQAAGRGLQLLFYSVGIGQISSEVPQNLSASRPQDRQFILSSKKLLLSDSGFYLCAWTGGLNTGELFFGEGSRLTVL.